This TCR beta chain was documented in a study of blood T cell repertoires in COVID-19 (TCRdb year 2020). About the investigation overall: Samples covering the acute and convalescent phases of COVID-19 were provided by collaborators in the United States, Italy and Spain. The sample metadata nearly always contained a de-identified subject ID, COVID-19 status, age in years and sex. A freely available public database, intended as a resource for researchers studying the immune response to SARS-CoV-2, is where the repertoires were released. Where available, HLA class I and class II types were taken from metadata supplied by the sample provider and were not determined by assay-based typing. Samples came from the ongoing ImmuneRACE study (first 160 participants) plus 1,254 subjects from 6 global collaborators. The material from the prospective study consisted of cDNA or gDNA derived from T cells, B-cell-depleted T cells, or PBMCs. Subjects who had been exposed to COVID-19, were actively infected with it, or had recovered from it provided the deeply sampled blood TCRbeta repertoires that made up the dataset. What the study reported, not specific to this receptor: Clinical and demographic metadata were provided uncurated, with the amount varying by source and participant.

At one collaborating source in Seattle, patients were enrolled during active infection and were followed longitudinally through the course of disease. The collaborating institutions used their own protocols to collect whole blood in K2EDTA tubes. For TCRbeta analysis, collaborator samples were shipped as frozen whole blood, as isolated PBMCs, or as DNA extracted from either sample type. With regard to this clone: There is no known antigen for this receptor. No much larger clone exists at a distance of one base, and base qualities are not known.

From a lookup of the germline V gene (reference sequence), CDR1 and CDR2 are SGHNT and YYREEE. V is pared back by 4 bases and J by 10 bases, with 21 bases lying between the germline termini. Including the terminal cysteine and phenylalanine, the CDR3 comprises 16 residues. CDR3 DNA only is kept here, 48 bases in frame from base 1. The immunoSEQ Assay, a bias-controlled multiplex PCR, was used to amplify TCRbeta CDR3 regions from genomic DNA. In the paper's pipeline: Nucleated cell counts per sample were estimated from amplification of reference gene primers within the assay. To quantify the absolute abundance of each unique TCRbeta CDR3 rearrangement, sequence reads were collapsed and filtered. For each sample, productive Simpson clonality was calculated as the square root of Simpson's diversity index across productive rearrangements. TCRdb obtained this table from immuneACCESS and retained in-frame rearrangements with V and J assigned. These tables miss some clones; where compared with another copy, unresolved V genes account for less than half of the shortfall, and the remainder is unexplained. The V and J calls and clone size are taken from that table; D and trimming were inferred from the DNA. The sample table contains 200,000 to 250,000 clones; only one count was recorded for approximately 78% of them. About 5% of the sample comes from the top ten.

This chain is built from TRBV5-4 and TRBJ1-6; D gene: possibly TRBD1, on 6 matching bases. Source material: peripheral blood. This sequence originates from a woman in her 70s with COVID-19, enrolled during active disease. Read as DNA, the sequence is TGTGCCAGCAGCCGGGGGAGGGGGGGGGCGGAATCACCCCTCCACTTT. It specifies CASSRGRGGAESPLHF.